This TCR beta chain was found in a study of cytomegalovirus exposure and HLA in healthy donors. Overall study: The use of the same platform for the roughly 120 validation repertoires and the 550 to 850 first-cohort repertoires was reported by a later analysis. Study-wide findings and caveats: It was confirmed in vitro that a few of the CMV-associated chains were specific for CMV antigens. Whilst most TCR sequences proved rare, a subset of public TCRs occurred across many donors.

In regard to this clone: What it recognizes is unknown.

Germline CDR1 is MDHEN and CDR2 is SYDVKM. V dropped 3 bases and J dropped 0 bases, with 9 bases sitting between them. CDR3 length: 15 residues. Only in-frame clones appear in the TCRdb table, and some are missing; sequencing was by immunoSEQ multiplex PCR. The table includes some 220,000 clones, 75% to 95% detected once. The source is a woman under 30 in good health and CMV-seronegative. Sequenced sample: PBMCs. The chain uses TRBV28 and TRBJ1-5; D gene unclear. This CDR3 reads CASSLSGGSNQPQHF. Written as DNA, the CDR3 is TGTGCCAGCAGTTTGTCAGGAGGTAGCAATCAGCCCCAGCATTTT.